This TCR beta chain was identified during a study of T cells after yellow fever vaccination. To note about this clonotype: What it binds is unknown.

Findings of the study overall: Relatively few clonotypes were ones that appeared in both CD4 and CD8 compartments. Contaminating bulk clonotypes could be abundant in FACS-sorted repertoires. Post-booster samples contained most primary-vaccination clones (approximately 96% CD4, roughly 88% CD8).

Germline V gene lookup returns CDR1 MGHRA and CDR2 YSYEKL. This CDR3 comprises 16 residues. Trimming removed 0 bases at V and 1 base at J, with 12 bases between. TCR cDNA was made by 5'RACE template switching, adding a universal primer site and UMIs. MiXCR, run by TCRdb on the 5' RACE reads, gives a single entry per CDR3 protein. The table has 100,000 to 150,000 distinct CDR3 sequences, approximately 9% seen once. Sample: CD8+ T cells sorted from PBMCs, taken on the day of the yellow fever booster vaccination. This clonotype was sampled from a man between 18 and 35 years old who received the YFV17D yellow fever vaccine. The gene calls are TRBV4-1 and TRBJ2-5; D tentatively reads TRBD1 or TRBD2 (5 bases each). CDR3 sequence reads: CASSQDPPGTQETQYF. CDR3 nucleotides: TGCGCCAGCAGCCAAGATCCCCCGGGGACCCAAGAGACCCAGTACTTC.